This T cell receptor beta chain is drawn from a study of vaccination and CD4 T cells after COVID-19. This CDR3 spans 14 amino acids. Germline-derived CDR1 and CDR2 are MNHNS and SASEGT. V dropped 7 bases and J dropped 7 bases, with 18 bases sitting between them. TCRdb called the PCR reads again in MiXCR, with one record for every CDR3 protein. In the table there are tens of thousands of distinct CDR3 sequences, under 65% of which are singletons. This TCR derives from a human donor who had recovered from COVID-19. The chain carries TRBV6-1 and TRBJ2-3; a weak D match, TRBD2 (6 bases). Sample: CD4+ T cells from blood, taken before SARS-CoV-2 vaccination. CDR3 nucleotides: TGTGCCAGCATAAGGTGGGAGGAAGACTATACGCAGTATTTT. Encoded protein: CASIRWEEDYTQYF.